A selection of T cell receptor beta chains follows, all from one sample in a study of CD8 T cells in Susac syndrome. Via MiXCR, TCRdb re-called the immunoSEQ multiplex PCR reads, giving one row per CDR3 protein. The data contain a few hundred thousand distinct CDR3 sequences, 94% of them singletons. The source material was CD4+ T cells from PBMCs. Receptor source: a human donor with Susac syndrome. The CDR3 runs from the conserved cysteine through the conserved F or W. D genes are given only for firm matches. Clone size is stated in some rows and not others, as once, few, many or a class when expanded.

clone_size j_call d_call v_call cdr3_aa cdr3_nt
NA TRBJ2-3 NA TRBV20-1 CSAHQPDTQYF TGCAGTGCCCATCAACCAGATACGCAGTATTTT
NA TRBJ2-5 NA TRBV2 CASIRSEETQYF TGTGCCAGCATCCGCAGTGAGGAGACCCAGTACTTC
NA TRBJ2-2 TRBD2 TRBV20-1 CSAPPRGRGTGELFF TGCAGTGCTCCACCGCGCGGGAGAGGCACCGGGGAGCTGTTTTTT
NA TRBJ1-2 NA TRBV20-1 CSAHRSGTGYTF TGCAGTGCTCATCGGTCGGGCACTGGCTACACCTTC
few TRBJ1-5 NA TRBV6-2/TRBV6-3 CASSPLGGNQPQHF TGTGCCAGCAGTCCGCTTGGGGGCAATCAGCCCCAGCATTTT
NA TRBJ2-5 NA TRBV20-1 CSARDERGFQETQYF TGCAGTGCTAGAGATGAGAGGGGTTTCCAAGAGACCCAGTACTTC
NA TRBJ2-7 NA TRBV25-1 CASSPPAYYEQYF TGTGCCAGCAGTCCGCCGGCGTACTACGAGCAGTACTTC
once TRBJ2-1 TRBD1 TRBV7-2 CASSYRDRVNNEQFF TGTGCCAGCAGCTACCGGGACAGGGTGAACAATGAGCAGTTCTTC
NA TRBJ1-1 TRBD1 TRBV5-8 CASSSPRDRVAWRVAFF TGTGCCAGCAGCTCACCCCGGGACAGGGTCGCCTGGAGGGTAGCTTTCTTT
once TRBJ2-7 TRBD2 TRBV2 CASASGGSYEQYF TGTGCCAGCGCTAGCGGGGGGTCCTACGAGCAGTACTTC
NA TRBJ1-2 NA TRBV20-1 CSARPDTSNYGYTF TGCAGTGCTAGACCCGACACCTCTAACTATGGCTACACCTTC
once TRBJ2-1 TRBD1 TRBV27 CASSLFPGQGRNEQFF TGTGCCAGCAGTTTATTCCCGGGACAGGGGAGGAATGAGCAGTTCTTC
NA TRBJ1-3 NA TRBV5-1 CASSLEGTAGNTIYF TGCGCCAGCAGCTTGGAAGGGACGGCTGGAAACACCATATATTTT
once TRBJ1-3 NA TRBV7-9 CASLNQRPRNRNTIYF TGTGCCAGCCTCAATCAGCGGCCCCGCAACAGAAACACCATATATTTT
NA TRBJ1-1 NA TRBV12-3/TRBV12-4 CASSSREMNTEAFF TGTGCCAGCAGTTCCAGAGAAATGAACACTGAAGCTTTCTTT
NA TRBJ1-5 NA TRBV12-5 CASGRDENQPQHF TGTGCTAGTGGCCGGGACGAGAATCAGCCCCAGCATTTT
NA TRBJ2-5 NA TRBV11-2 CASSPNRETQYF TGTGCCAGCAGCCCGAACCGGGAGACCCAGTACTTC
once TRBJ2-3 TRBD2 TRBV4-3 CASSHRLAGSDTDTQYF TGCGCCAGCAGCCACCGACTAGCGGGTTCAGACACAGATACGCAGTATTTT
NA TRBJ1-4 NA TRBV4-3 CASSQDWKGAEKLFF TGCGCCAGCAGCCAAGATTGGAAAGGAGCTGAAAAACTGTTTTTT
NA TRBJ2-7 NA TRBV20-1 CSARAQSDEQYF TGCAGTGCTAGAGCCCAAAGCGACGAGCAGTACTTC
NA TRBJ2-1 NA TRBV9 CASSVAAPGYNEQFF TGTGCCAGCAGCGTAGCAGCCCCGGGATACAATGAGCAGTTCTTC
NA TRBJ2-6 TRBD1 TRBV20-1 CSALDRVANVLTF TGCAGTGCGCTTGACAGGGTCGCCAACGTCCTGACTTTC
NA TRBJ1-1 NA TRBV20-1 CSAWGGRREAFF TGCAGTGCTTGGGGGGGACGGCGAGAAGCTTTCTTT
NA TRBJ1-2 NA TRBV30 CAWSAGGNSYGYTF TGTGCCTGGAGTGCGGGGGGAAATAGCTATGGCTACACCTTC
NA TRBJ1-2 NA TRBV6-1 CASSEGSWKAIGYTF TGTGCCAGCAGTGAAGGGTCATGGAAGGCTATTGGCTACACCTTC
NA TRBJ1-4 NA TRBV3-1 CASSQGGTNEKLFF TGTGCCAGCAGCCAAGGCGGGACTAATGAAAAACTGTTTTTT
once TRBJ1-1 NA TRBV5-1 CASSLSQGGGTEAFF TGCGCCAGCAGCTTGTCTCAGGGCGGGGGCACTGAAGCTTTCTTT
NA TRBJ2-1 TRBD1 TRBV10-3 CAISESGQGASNEQFF TGTGCCATCAGTGAGTCCGGACAGGGGGCCAGCAATGAGCAGTTCTTC
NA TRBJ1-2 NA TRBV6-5 CASSPGDSGGLGYTF TGTGCCAGCAGTCCAGGCGACAGCGGGGGGCTCGGCTACACCTTC
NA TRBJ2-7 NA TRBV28 CASSYKVLSRAPEQYF TGTGCCAGCAGCTATAAGGTCTTGTCCCGCGCGCCCGAGCAGTACTTC
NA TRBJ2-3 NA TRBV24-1 CATSDLVRASTDTQYF TGTGCCACCAGTGATTTGGTCAGAGCTAGCACAGATACGCAGTATTTT
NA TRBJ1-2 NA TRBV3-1 CASSQTGPSRSYTF TGTGCCAGCAGCCAAACCGGGCCGTCTCGTAGCTACACCTTC
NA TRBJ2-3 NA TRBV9 CASSVALGGRLGDTQYF TGTGCCAGCAGCGTGGCCTTAGGGGGGCGCCTGGGAGATACGCAGTATTTT
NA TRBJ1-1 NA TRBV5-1 CASSFQQGGTEAFF TGCGCCAGCAGCTTTCAACAGGGAGGCACTGAAGCTTTCTTT
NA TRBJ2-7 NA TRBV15 CATSRPSGIGPYEQYF TGTGCCACCAGCAGACCTTCCGGGATAGGGCCTTACGAGCAGTACTTC
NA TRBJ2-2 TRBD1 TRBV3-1 CASSLSGTGGAGELFF TGTGCCAGCAGCCTAAGCGGGACAGGGGGCGCCGGGGAGCTGTTTTTT
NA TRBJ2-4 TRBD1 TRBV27 CASSLPGQGNIQYF TGTGCCAGCAGTTTACCCGGACAGGGAAACATTCAGTACTTC
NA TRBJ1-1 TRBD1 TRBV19 CASGQVLNTEAFF TGTGCCAGCGGACAGGTCCTTAACACTGAAGCTTTCTTT
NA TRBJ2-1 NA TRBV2 CASIRAGDEQFF TGTGCCAGCATACGAGCGGGCGATGAGCAGTTCTTC
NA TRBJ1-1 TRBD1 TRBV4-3 CASSQAATGAKAFF TGCGCCAGCAGCCAAGCCGCGACAGGGGCGAAGGCTTTCTTT
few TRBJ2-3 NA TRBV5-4 CASSFADTQYF TGTGCCAGCAGCTTCGCAGATACGCAGTATTTT
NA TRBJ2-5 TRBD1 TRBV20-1 CSAFSLGTVKETQYF TGCAGTGCCTTCTCGTTAGGGACAGTCAAAGAGACCCAGTACTTC
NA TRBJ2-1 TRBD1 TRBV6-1 CASRSPGQEVGEQFF TGTGCCAGCAGGTCCCCGGGACAGGAGGTTGGTGAGCAGTTCTTC
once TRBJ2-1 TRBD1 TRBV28 CASISPGQGTNEQFF TGTGCCAGCATTTCGCCGGGACAGGGAACGAATGAGCAGTTCTTC
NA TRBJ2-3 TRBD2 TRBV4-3 CASSLGTSRADTQYF TGCGCCAGCAGCCTTGGGACTAGCCGTGCAGATACGCAGTATTTT
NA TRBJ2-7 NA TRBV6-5 CASRHLGEQYF TGTGCCAGCAGACACCTCGGGGAGCAGTACTTC
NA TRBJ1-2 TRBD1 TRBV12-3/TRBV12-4 CASGGGTGSLFGYTF TGTGCCAGCGGCGGGGGGACAGGCTCCCTCTTTGGCTACACCTTC
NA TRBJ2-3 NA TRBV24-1 CATSDFGDTDTQYF TGTGCCACCAGTGATTTCGGGGACACAGATACGCAGTATTTT
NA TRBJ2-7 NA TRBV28 CASSFGETPYEQYF TGTGCCAGCAGTTTCGGGGAAACCCCCTACGAGCAGTACTTC
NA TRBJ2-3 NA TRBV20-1 CSAPGASTDTQYF TGCAGTGCCCCGGGGGCTAGCACAGATACGCAGTATTTT
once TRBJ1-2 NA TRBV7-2 CASSPRQEAYGYTF TGTGCCAGCAGCCCCAGACAGGAGGCCTATGGCTACACCTTC
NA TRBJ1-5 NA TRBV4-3 CASSQELRHSNQPQHF TGCGCCAGCAGCCAAGAGTTAAGACATAGCAATCAGCCCCAGCATTTT
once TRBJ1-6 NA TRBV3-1 CASSQDSALHF TGTGCCAGCAGCCAAGATTCGGCCCTCCACTTT